These 12 T cell receptor beta chains share one sample of origin, sequenced in a study of blood T cell repertoires in COVID-19. Profiling relied on immunoSEQ multiplex PCR, and the TCRdb table lists in-frame clones only, not all of them. The sample yields fewer than 350,000 clones, 89% seen once. Sequenced: PBMCs or T cells enriched from blood (not recorded which). Source of these receptors: a man aged 55-75 years who had recovered from COVID-19.

The chain's CDR3 is CASSLDRATGGELFF. The CDR3 DNA sequence: TGTGCCAGCAGCTTAGATCGAGCGACTGGCGGGGAGCTGTTTTTT. V is TRBV7-9 and J is TRBJ2-2; D is ambiguous. With 1 base removed from V and 7 bases from J, the gap between germline ends came to 13 bases. Germline V gene sequence: CDR1 SEHNR, CDR2 FQNEAQ (reference sequence). The CDR3 consists of 15 residues.

The chain has TRBV3-1 (or the pseudogene TRBV3-2) and TRBJ2-7, with D possibly matching TRBD1 (6 bases). This CDR3 contains 14 residues. From germline, CDR1 is LGHDT and CDR2 YNNKEL (reference sequence). Trimming removed 2 bases at V and 7 bases at J, with 15 bases between. CDR3 nucleotides: TGTGCCAGCAGCCAAACAAGGGGGTCATGGGAGCAGTACTTC. Encoded protein: CASSQTRGSWEQYF.

CDR3 sequence (DNA): TGTGCCAGCAGCCAAGTATCCCGGGAGACCCAGTACTTC. Translation: CASSQVSRETQYF. This chain connects TRBV14 to TRBJ2-5, with D hard to call. V was cut by 1 base and J by 5 bases, with 8 bases left in between. The CDR3 loop spans 13 amino acids. The germline V gene encodes CDR1 SGHDN and CDR2 FVKESK. Filled out from reference TRBV14 and TRBJ2-5, the complete variable domain reads EAGVTQFPSHSVIEKGQTVTLRCDPISGHDNLYWYRRVMGKEIKFLLHFVKESKQDESGMPNNRFLAERTGGTYSTLKVQPAELEDSGVYFCASSQVSRETQYFGPGTRLLVL.

The rearrangement links TRBV5-1 to TRBJ1-4; D is uncertain. Germline V CDR1 and CDR2: SGHRS, YFSETQ. The length of the CDR3 is 15 residues. The V end was cut by 0 bases, the J end by 1 base, with 7 bases between. The CDR3 region is CASSLVGLTNEKLFF. The CDR3 DNA is TGCGCCAGCAGCTTGGTCGGGTTAACTAATGAAAAACTGTTTTTT.

On this clone itself: At one end, the junction sequence differs from germline, possibly due to a read error. The chain links TRBV24-1 to TRBJ2-1; 10 positions agree with TRBD2. Germline V gene data show CDR1 as KGHDR and CDR2 as SFDVKD. The CDR3 totals 16 residues. The CDR3 is CATRDSSGSGIDEQFF. The CDR3 DNA is TGTGCCACCAGGGATTCTAGCGGGAGTGGTATCGATGAGCAGTTCTTC.

This clone came up once. This sequence joins TRBV15 and TRBJ2-7, with 7 bases fitting TRBD2. There are 15 residues in the CDR3. With 0 bases clipped from V and 2 bases from J, the junction kept 4 bases outside the gene matches. The germline V gene encodes CDR1 LNHNV and CDR2 YYDKDF (reference sequence). In DNA, the CDR3 is TGTGCCACCAGCAGAGACCCTAGCGGTACCTACGAGCAGTACTTC. Amino acid sequence: CATSRDPSGTYEQYF.

V and J are TRBV11-1 and TRBJ2-2; weak D call: TRBD1 (6 bases). The CDR3 runs to 13 residues. Germline CDR1 is SGHAT and CDR2 is FQDESV (reference sequence). The germline V and J ends were trimmed by 4 bases and 7 bases, with 10 bases remaining between them. The CDR3 spells CASSSQGGGELFF. The DNA of the CDR3 is TGTGCCAGCAGCTCACAGGGCGGCGGGGAGCTGTTTTTT. Looking up the rest from reference TRBV11-1 and TRBJ2-2 gives the full variable domain: EAEVAQSPRYKITEKSQAVAFWCDPISGHATLYWYRQILGQGPELLVQFQDESVVDDSQLPKDRFSAERLKGVDSTLKIQPAELGDSAMYLCASSSQGGGELFFGEGSRLTVL.

The CDR3 protein is CATSELGQGDRNEQFF. The CDR3 bases are TGTGCCACCAGTGAACTAGGACAGGGTGATAGGAATGAGCAGTTCTTC. The chain is built from TRBV24-1 and TRBJ2-1; 8 nucleotides align to TRBD1. The length of the CDR3 is 16 residues. V lost 4 bases, J lost 7 bases, and 11 bases stayed unmatched. CDR1 KGHDR and CDR2 SFDVKD come from the germline V gene.

The V and J genes are TRBV6-5 and TRBJ1-1; 9 nucleotides line up with TRBD1. The V gene end was trimmed by 0 bases and the J gene end by 5 bases; junction bases not matched to a gene: 4. CDR1 and CDR2 (germline): MNHEY, SVGAGI. The CDR3 runs 15 residues. The CDR3 is CASSYSTGGRTEAFF. The CDR3 DNA reads TGTGCCAGCAGTTACTCTACAGGGGGCCGGACTGAAGCTTTCTTT.

The chain is built from TRBV12-2 and TRBJ2-4; TRBD2 is the table's D call and was not checked against the DNA. TRBV12-2 is a pseudogene. There are 18 residues in the CDR3. CDR3 sequence reads: CASRSTSRLAVAKNIQYF. In DNA form, the CDR3 reads TGTGCAAGTCGCTCGACGTCGAGACTAGCGGTAGCCAAAAACATTCAGTACTTC.

The chain joins TRBV12-5 to TRBJ2-7; D is uncertain. Trimming cost V 6 bases and J 3 bases, with 12 bases left between them. CDR3 length: 13 amino acids. The germline CDR1 and CDR2 sequences are LGHNT and FRNRAP. CDR3 DNA: TGTGCTAGTGGACCGGCCGCGGTCTACGAGCAGTACTTC. Translated, it gives CASGPAAVYEQYF. The variable domain in full, completed from reference TRBV12-5 and TRBJ2-7, reads DARVTQTPRHKVTEMGQEVTMRCQPILGHNTVFWYRQTMMQGLELLAYFRNRAPLDDSGMPKDRFSAEMPDATLATLKIQPSEPRDSAVYFCASGPAAVYEQYFGPGTRLTVT.

This clone was detected a few times. This chain joins TRBV2 and TRBJ2-5; perhaps TRBD2 as D (5 bases). This CDR3 is 13 amino acids long. Germline V gene data show CDR1 as SNHLY and CDR2 as FYNNEI. The CDR3, as DNA: TGTGCGGGTCACCAGCGGCTACAAGAGACCCAGTACTTC. Amino acid sequence: CAGHQRLQETQYF.